This T cell receptor (beta chain) emerged from a study of blood T cell repertoires in COVID-19. Looking at the study overall: Sites across the United States, Italy and Spain contributed samples from acute and convalescent COVID-19.

As processed by the authors: Reference gene primers were amplified, and this amplification served to estimate nucleated cell counts. TCRdb's copy holds only in-frame clones and misses some; the assay was immunoSEQ multiplex PCR. The DNA gave D and trimming, while V, J and clone size come from that table. The sample shows 350,000 or so clones, around nine tenths of them seen only once. The CDR3 runs 14 residues. The V and J ends lost 8 bases and 4 bases, in that order; junction bases with no gene match: 7. CDR1 is MNHEY and CDR2 is SMNVEV in the germline V gene (reference sequence). The sample taken for sequencing was PBMCs or T cells enriched from blood (not recorded which). This chain links TRBV27 with TRBJ1-1; the match to TRBD1 covers 10 bases. The sequence derives from a woman in her thirties who had been exposed to COVID-19. The CDR3 DNA reads as TGTGCCAGCGCCCCGGGGACAGGGGTCACTGAAGCTTTCTTT. Translated: CASAPGTGVTEAFF.